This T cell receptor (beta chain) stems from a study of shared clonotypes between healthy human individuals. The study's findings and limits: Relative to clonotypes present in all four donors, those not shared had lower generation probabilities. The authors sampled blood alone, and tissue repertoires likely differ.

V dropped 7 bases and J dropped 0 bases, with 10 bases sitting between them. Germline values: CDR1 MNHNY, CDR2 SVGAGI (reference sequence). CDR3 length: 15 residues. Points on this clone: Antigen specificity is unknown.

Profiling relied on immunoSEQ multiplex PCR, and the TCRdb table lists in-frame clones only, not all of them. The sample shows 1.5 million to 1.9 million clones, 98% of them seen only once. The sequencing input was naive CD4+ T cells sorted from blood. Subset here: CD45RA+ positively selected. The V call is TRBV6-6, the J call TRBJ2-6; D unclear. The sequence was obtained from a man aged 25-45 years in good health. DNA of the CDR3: TGTGCCAGCAACACCGAGAGCTCTGGGGCCAACGTCCTGACTTTC. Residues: CASNTESSGANVLTF.